This T cell receptor (beta chain) was identified in a study of response to subunit inactivated influenza vaccine. In TCRdb, the RT-PCR reads were re-called with MiXCR into one record per CDR3 protein. The sample shows hundreds of thousands of distinct CDR3 sequences, 20% to 25% of them seen only once. Between the trimmed V and J ends, which lost 5 bases and 4 bases, there was a span of 18 bases. The CDR3 totals 15 residues. Germline V CDR1 and CDR2: SGHTA, FQGNSA. There are a few counts of this clonotype. V is TRBV7-2 and J is TRBJ2-7, with D unresolved. Sequenced material: PBMCs from blood, taken less than 22 months after vaccination. The TCR comes from a man between 50 and 75 years old who received an inactivated influenza vaccine. This chain's CDR3 is CASSIGWSSSYEQYF. The CDR3 DNA reads TGTGCCAGCAGCATAGGATGGAGCAGCTCTTACGAGCAGTACTTC. Looking up the rest from reference TRBV7-2 and TRBJ2-7 gives the full variable domain: GAGVSQSPSNKVTEKGKDVELRCDPISGHTALYWYRQSLGQGLEFLIYFQGNSAPDKSGLPSDRFSAERTGGSVSTLTIQRTQQEDSAVYLCASSIGWSSSYEQYFGPGTRLTVT.